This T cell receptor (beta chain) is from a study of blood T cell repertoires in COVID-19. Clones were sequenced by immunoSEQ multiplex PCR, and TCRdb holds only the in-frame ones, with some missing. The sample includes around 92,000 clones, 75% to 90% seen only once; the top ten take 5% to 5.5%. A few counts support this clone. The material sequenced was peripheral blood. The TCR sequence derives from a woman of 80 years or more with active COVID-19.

CDR3 amino acids: CASSSPSGTKGHEQFF. The CDR3 DNA follows: TGTGCCAGCAGCTCGCCCTCGGGGACTAAAGGTCATGAGCAGTTCTTC. The gene calls are TRBV11-3 and TRBJ2-1; 7 bases map to TRBD2. Germline V lookup: CDR1 SGHNT, CDR2 YENEEA. V shed 4 bases and J 8 bases; nucleotides not matched to a gene: 14. This CDR3 has 16 residues.